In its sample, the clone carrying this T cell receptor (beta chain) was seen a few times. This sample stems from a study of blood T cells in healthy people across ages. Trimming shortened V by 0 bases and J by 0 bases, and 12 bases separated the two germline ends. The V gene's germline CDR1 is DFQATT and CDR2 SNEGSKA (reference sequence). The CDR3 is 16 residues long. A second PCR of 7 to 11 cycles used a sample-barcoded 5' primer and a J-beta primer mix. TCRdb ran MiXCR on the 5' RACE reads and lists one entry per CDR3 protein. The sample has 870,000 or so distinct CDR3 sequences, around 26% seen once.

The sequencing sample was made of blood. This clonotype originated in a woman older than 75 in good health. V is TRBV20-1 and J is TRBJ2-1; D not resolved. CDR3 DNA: TGCAGTGCTAGAGATATTGTTGGCGGCTCCTACAATGAGCAGTTCTTC. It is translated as CSARDIVGGSYNEQFF.